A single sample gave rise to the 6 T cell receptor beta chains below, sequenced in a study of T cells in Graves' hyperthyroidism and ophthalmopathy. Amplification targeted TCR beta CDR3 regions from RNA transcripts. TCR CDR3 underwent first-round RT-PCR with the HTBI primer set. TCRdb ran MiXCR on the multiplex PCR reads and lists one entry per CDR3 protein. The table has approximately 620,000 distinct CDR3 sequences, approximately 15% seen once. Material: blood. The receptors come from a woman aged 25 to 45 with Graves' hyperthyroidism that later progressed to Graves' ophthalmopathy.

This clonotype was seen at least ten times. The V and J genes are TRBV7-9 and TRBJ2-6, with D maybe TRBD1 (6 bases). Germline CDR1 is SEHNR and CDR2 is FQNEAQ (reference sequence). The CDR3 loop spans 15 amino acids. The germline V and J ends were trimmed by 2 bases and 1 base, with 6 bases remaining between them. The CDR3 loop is CASSLRGSGANVLTF. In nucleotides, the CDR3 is TGTGCCAGCAGCTTAAGGGGGTCTGGGGCCAACGTCCTGACTTTC. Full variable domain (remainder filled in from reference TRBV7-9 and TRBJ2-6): DTGVSQNPRHKITKRGQNVTFRCDPISEHNRLYWYRQTLGQGPEFLTYFQNEAQLEKSRLLSDRFSAERPKGSFSTLEIQRTEQGDSAMYLCASSLRGSGANVLTFGAGSRLTVL.

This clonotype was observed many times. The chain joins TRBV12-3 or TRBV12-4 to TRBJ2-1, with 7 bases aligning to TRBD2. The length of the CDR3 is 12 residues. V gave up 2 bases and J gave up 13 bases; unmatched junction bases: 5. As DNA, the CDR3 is TGTGCCAGCAGTTTAAAGACTAGCACTCAGTTCTTC. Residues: CASSLKTSTQFF.

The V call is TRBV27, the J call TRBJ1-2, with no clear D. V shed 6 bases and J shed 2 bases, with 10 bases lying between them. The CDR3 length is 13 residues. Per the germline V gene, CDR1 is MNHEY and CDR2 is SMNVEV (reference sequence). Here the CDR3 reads CASRKEGNYGYTF. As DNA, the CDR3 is TGTGCCAGCAGGAAAGAAGGAAACTATGGCTACACCTTC.

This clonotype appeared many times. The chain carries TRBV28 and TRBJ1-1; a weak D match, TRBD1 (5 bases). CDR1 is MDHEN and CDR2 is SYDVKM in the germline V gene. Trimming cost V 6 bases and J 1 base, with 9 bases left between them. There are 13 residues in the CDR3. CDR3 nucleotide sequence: TGTGCCAGCAGCTTGAGGGGGAACACTGAAGCTTTCTTT. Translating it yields CASSLRGNTEAFF.

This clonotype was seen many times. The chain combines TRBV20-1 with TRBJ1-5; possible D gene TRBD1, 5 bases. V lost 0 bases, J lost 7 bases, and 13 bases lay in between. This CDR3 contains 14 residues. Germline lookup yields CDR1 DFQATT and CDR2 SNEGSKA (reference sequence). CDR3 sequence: CSARDGPRGQPQHF. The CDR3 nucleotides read TGCAGTGCTAGAGATGGGCCCCGGGGGCAGCCCCAGCATTTT.

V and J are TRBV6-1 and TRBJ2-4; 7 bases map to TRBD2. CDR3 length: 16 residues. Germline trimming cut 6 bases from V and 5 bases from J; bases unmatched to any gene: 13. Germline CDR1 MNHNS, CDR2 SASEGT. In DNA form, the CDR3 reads TGTGCCAGCAGGGGAGGGGTTGGGGGTACTGAAAACATTCAGTACTTC. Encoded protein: CASRGGVGGTENIQYF.